The clone carrying this TCR beta chain was recorded a few times. CDR1 and CDR2 (germline): LGHNA, YNFKEQ. Trimming pared 5 bases from V and 5 bases from J, leaving 6 bases between. The CDR3 runs to 11 residues. The second PCR ran roughly 6 to 11 cycles with a sample-barcoded 5' primer and J-beta primers. TCRdb recomputed calls from the 5' RACE reads with MiXCR, one row per CDR3 protein. Counted here are roughly 720,000 distinct CDR3 sequences, around half occurring once; the ten biggest clones make up 40% to 50%. This sample was taken from a study of blood T cells in healthy people across ages. V and J are TRBV4-2 and TRBJ1-2; no definite D call. The origin of this receptor is a man older than 75 in good health. Sequencing was done on a sample of blood. The CDR3 DNA sequence: TGTGCCAGCAGCTCCCATTATGGCTACACCTTC. This sequence encodes CASSSHYGYTF.